The source of this TCR beta chain is a study of CD8 T cells in ankylosing spondylitis (dated by TCRdb to about 2017). Some background on the complete study: T cell receptor beta repertoires were profiled in healthy donors and ankylosing spondylitis patients so that disease-linked TCR variants could be found. The whole study cohort included 90 to 120 healthy donors and over 20 ankylosing spondylitis patients. Peripheral blood was sampled, and synovial fluid was additionally collected from ankylosing spondylitis patients.

V is reduced by 0 bases and J by 2 bases, leaving a spacing of 5 bases between them. Reading from cysteine to phenylalanine, the CDR3 counts 13 amino acids. Solely the CDR3 DNA is kept, with 39 bases framed from the first base. CDR1 and CDR2 were assigned from the germline V gene as SGHRS and YFSETQ. What the research found in general, with its limitations: Some of the motif variants had been reported before in the synovial fluid and blood of reactive arthritis patients, a finding that suggests common disease-initiation mechanisms. A CD8+ phenotype was shown by the disease-linked clones, which were found at relatively low frequencies in peripheral blood. Blood from ankylosing spondylitis patients appeared to be characterized by a TCR beta motif made up of several highly homologous amino acid variants. The disease-linked clones were reported as significantly enriched in matched synovial fluid samples from ankylosing spondylitis patients.

TCRdb records Illumina HiSeq 2500 as the sequencer. TCR beta libraries were prepared by quantitative 5'-RACE with molecular barcodes. Concerning the study's data processing: Disease-linked TCR variants were identified with a new computational method built on a probabilistic model of VDJ rearrangement. In-frame beta chains were kept once TCRdb had trimmed the public reads at Q25 with fastp and called clones with MiXCR. Rows with a matching CDR3 protein are joined into one entry that keeps the most common DNA and genes. In this record, the V and J calls reflect TCRdb's handling and not the investigators' own analysis. The table for this sample lists 750,000 to 850,000 distinct CDR3 sequences; 12% of them were counted only once. The top ten clones comprise under 0.6% of the sample. This clonotype was detected many times. Its specific antigen is unknown. Base qualities are not provided; no much larger clone lies one nucleotide away.

This TCR derives from a male donor with ankylosing spondylitis. The source material was blood, either unsorted or a sorted T cell fraction (not recorded which). The chain couples TRBV5-1 to TRBJ1-1; the D gene cannot be resolved reliably. The CDR3 region: CASSLVPNTEAFF. The nucleotides read TGCGCCAGCAGCTTGGTACCTAACACTGAAGCTTTCTTT.